This TCR beta chain was sequenced during a study of OX40 agonist ivuxolimab in advanced cancers. Across the study: A mean age of roughly 62 years, range roughly 20 to 79, was recorded, and roughly 83% were male. It was permissible to have had prior anti-PD-1, anti-PD-L1 or anti-CTLA-4 therapy, and around 40% had some. Findings of the study overall: Partial responders receiving 0.1-3.0 mg/kg showed among the lowest clonal expansion.

The table came from immunoSEQ multiplex PCR; TCRdb's copy has only in-frame clones and leaves some out. This table holds 40,000 to 45,000 clones, 88% found once. Concerning this clone itself: The antigen is not known.

This sequence originates from an adult with an advanced solid tumor such as melanoma, head and neck, liver or kidney cancer. The specimen was CD4+ or CD8+ T cells sorted from blood, collected in a trial of the OX40 agonist ivuxolimab.

DNA for the CDR3: TGTGCCAGCAGCTTAGCGAGGGACAGCGCCAGAGAGACCCAGTACTTC. Its protein is CASSLARDSARETQYF. The genes are TRBV7-2 and TRBJ2-5; 7 nucleotides line up with TRBD1. From germline, CDR1 is SGHTA and CDR2 FQGNSA. J was trimmed by 4 bases and V by 0 bases; bases with no gene match: 8. This CDR3 spans 16 amino acids.